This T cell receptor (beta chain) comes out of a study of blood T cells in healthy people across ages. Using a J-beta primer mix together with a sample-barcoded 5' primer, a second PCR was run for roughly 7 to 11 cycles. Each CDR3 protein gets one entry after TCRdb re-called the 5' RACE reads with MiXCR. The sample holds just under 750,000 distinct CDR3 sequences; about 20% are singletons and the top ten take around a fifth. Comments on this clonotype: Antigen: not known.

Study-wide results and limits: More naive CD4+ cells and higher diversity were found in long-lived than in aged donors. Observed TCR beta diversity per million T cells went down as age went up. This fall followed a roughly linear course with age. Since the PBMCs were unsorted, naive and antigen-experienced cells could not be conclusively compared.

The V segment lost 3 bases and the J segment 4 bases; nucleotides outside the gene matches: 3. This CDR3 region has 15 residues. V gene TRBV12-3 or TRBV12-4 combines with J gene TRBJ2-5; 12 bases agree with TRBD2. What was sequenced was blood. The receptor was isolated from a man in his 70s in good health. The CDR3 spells CASSLETSGGETQYF. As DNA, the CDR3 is TGTGCCAGCAGTTTGGAGACTAGCGGGGGAGAGACCCAGTACTTC.